Listed below are T cell receptor beta chains from one sample, sequenced in a study of blood T cells in healthy people across ages. TCRdb used MiXCR to reprocess the 5' RACE reads, holding one entry per CDR3 protein. Here the sample spans roughly 1.6 million distinct CDR3 sequences, 30% to 40% being singletons. The sample comprised blood. The receptors shown here come from a woman under 40 in good health. Both conserved end residues are part of each CDR3. A D gene is named only where the DNA matches it firmly. Clone size, where shown, is once, few, many, or a class for clones that have expanded.

d_call j_call v_call clone_size cdr3_nt cdr3_aa
. TRBJ2-7 TRBV7-6 . TGTGCCAGCAGCCCCCGGGTGGGCTACGAGCAGTACTTC CASSPRVGYEQYF
. TRBJ1-5 TRBV6-1 . TGTGCCAGCAACCTGGGGGCGTGGGGCAATCAGCCCCAGCATTTT CASNLGAWGNQPQHF
. TRBJ2-1 TRBV15 many TGTGCCACCAGCAGAGCCCTGGGAAATGAGCAGTTCTTC CATSRALGNEQFF
. TRBJ1-2 TRBV28 . TGTGCCAGCAGTCCCGGGGCGGCCTATGGCTACACCTTC CASSPGAAYGYTF
TRBD2 TRBJ2-1 TRBV20-1 . TGCGGTGCCAACTCGCCCTTGAAAAGCGGGGGGTACAATGAGCAGTTCTTC CGANSPLKSGGYNEQFF
. TRBJ1-1 TRBV6-6 few TGTGCCAGCAGTGGGGGGGCATCCACTGAAGCTTTCTTT CASSGGASTEAFF
. TRBJ2-1 TRBV3-1 . TGTGCCAGCAGTCGTAGCGGCCCAGGGCGGGAGCAGTTCTTC CASSRSGPGREQFF
. TRBJ1-1 TRBV14 . TGTGCCAGCAGCCAAGAGATGTTGCGCACTGAAGCTTTCTTT CASSQEMLRTEAFF
TRBD1 TRBJ1-1 TRBV27 . TGTGCCACCCGTACAGGGGGAATGAACACTGGAGCTTTCTTT CATRTGGMNTGAFF
TRBD1 TRBJ1-4 TRBV2 . TGTGCCAGCAGACCAGACAGGGAGGGTGAAAAACTGTTTTTT CASRPDREGEKLFF
. TRBJ2-3 TRBV19 . TGTGCCAGTAGTATGGGCACTAGATGGAACCAAGATACGCAGTATTTT CASSMGTRWNQDTQYF
TRBD1 TRBJ2-7 TRBV10-3 many TGTGCCATCAGTGAGTCACAGGGGAATTCATACGAGCAGTACTTC CAISESQGNSYEQYF
. TRBJ1-2 TRBV7-9 few TGTGCCAGCAGCTTAGAGGGGCTCGGCTACACCTTC CASSLEGLGYTF
TRBD1 TRBJ2-1 TRBV12-3/TRBV12-4 few TGTGCCAGCAGCCGACAGGGGGTCGTCGATGAGCGGTTCTTC CASSRQGVVDERFF
TRBD1 TRBJ2-1 TRBV4-1 few TGCGCCAGCAGCCACGGACAGGGAAGGCTCTACAATGAGCAGTTCTTC CASSHGQGRLYNEQFF
TRBD1 TRBJ2-6 TRBV28 . TGTGCCAGCGGTCCCGGGACAGGCAACTCTGGGGCCAACGTCCTGACTTTC CASGPGTGNSGANVLTF
TRBD1 TRBJ2-4 TRBV29-1 many TGCAGCGTTGGGGCAGGGGGCAAAAACATTCAGTACTTC CSVGAGGKNIQYF
. TRBJ2-5 TRBV7-8 few TGTGCCAGCAGCTTAGGAGGGCTGGGGAGAGAGACCCAGTACTTC CASSLGGLGRETQYF
. TRBJ2-3 TRBV4-1 many TGCGCCAGCAGCCAGATCCAAGGGGGTCGGGGCGATACGCAGTATTTT CASSQIQGGRGDTQYF
. TRBJ2-5 TRBV11-2 once TGTGCCAGCAGCTTTTATGGGGGGCCGGGAGAGACCCAGTACTTC CASSFYGGPGETQYF
TRBD1 TRBJ1-4 TRBV13 . TGTGCCAGCCGTTCCGGGACAGGGGGTGAAAAACTGTTTTTT CASRSGTGGEKLFF
TRBD1 TRBJ2-7 TRBV27 few TGTGCCAGCAGTACCACAGGGGGCATCGAGCAGTACTTC CASSTTGGIEQYF
. TRBJ2-5 TRBV20-1 . TGCAGTGCTAGTGCCCGGGCTCAAGAGACCCAGTACTTC CSASARAQETQYF
. TRBJ1-1 TRBV5-1 few TGCGCCAGCAGCTCATATGAGGGACGGACGAACACTGAAGCTTTCTTT CASSSYEGRTNTEAFF
. TRBJ1-1 TRBV5-6 . TGTGCCAGCAGCTTGGGTCCGGGATCGAACACTGAAGCTTTCTTT CASSLGPGSNTEAFF
TRBD1 TRBJ2-3 TRBV20-1 . TGCAGTGCTAGAGGAGGGACAGGACCAACGCAGTATTTT CSARGGTGPTQYF
TRBD1 TRBJ1-2 TRBV4-2 few TGTGCCAGCAGCCAAGATTGGGGGACAGGGGTAGATGGCTACACCTTC CASSQDWGTGVDGYTF
. TRBJ2-7 TRBV5-1 few . CASSFGDGTGASYEQYF
. TRBJ2-5 TRBV27 few TGTGCCAGCAGCTCCCCGGGGGGCCCCTTTGGGACCCAGTACTTC CASSSPGGPFGTQYF
. TRBJ1-2 TRBV25-1 . TGTGCCAGCAGTTCCCCCCAGAGCTATGGCTACACCTTC CASSSPQSYGYTF
. TRBJ2-3 TRBV7-2 many TGTGCCAGCAGCTTACTGGGAAGCACAGATACGCAGTATTTT CASSLLGSTDTQYF
TRBD2 TRBJ2-3 TRBV5-6 . TGTGCCAGCAGCGGCCGGGGTAGCGGGAGAGGGGATACGCAGTATTTT CASSGRGSGRGDTQYF
TRBD2 TRBJ2-1 TRBV2 . TGTGCCAGCAGTGAGGTTCGGCTAGCGGGGGTAACCTACAATGAGCAGTTCTTC CASSEVRLAGVTYNEQFF
. TRBJ1-6 TRBV20-1 . TGCAGTGCTGGAGTCGAGTCTTATAATTCACCCCTCCACTTT CSAGVESYNSPLHF
TRBD1 TRBJ2-7 TRBV5-1 many TGCGCCAGCAGCTTATTACAGGGGCCCTCCTACGAGCAGTACTTC CASSLLQGPSYEQYF
. TRBJ1-1 TRBV10-3 . . CAISVEVGKGTFF
. TRBJ2-2 TRBV7-9 . TGTGCCAGCCCCCCTGAGGGCCGTGGCACCGGGGAGCTGTTTTTT CASPPEGRGTGELFF
. TRBJ2-5 TRBV29-1 many TGCAGCGGTGGCTGGCACCAAGAGACCCAGTACTTC CSGGWHQETQYF
. TRBJ2-1 TRBV5-6 few TGTGCCAGCAGCTTGGGTCTCGACGATGAGCAGTTCTTC CASSLGLDDEQFF
. TRBJ2-7 TRBV20-1 . TGCAGTGCTAGGGGGCTAACCAGCGAGCAGTACTTC CSARGLTSEQYF
. TRBJ2-7 TRBV12-3/TRBV12-4 many TGTGCCAGCAACCCCTCGGCAGGGAGTCCCCACGAGCAGTACTTC CASNPSAGSPHEQYF
TRBD1 TRBJ1-4 TRBV7-9 few TGTGCCAGCAGCTTAGCTTCGGGACAGGGCAATGAAAAACTGTTTTTT CASSLASGQGNEKLFF
TRBD1 TRBJ2-7 TRBV20-1 few TGCAGTGCTCCGTCCGGACAGGAAGCCTACGAGCAGTACTTC CSAPSGQEAYEQYF
. TRBJ1-1 TRBV5-4 . TGTGCCAGCAGCCCCCCCGGCAGGCCGAACACTGAAGCTTTCTTT CASSPPGRPNTEAFF
. TRBJ2-1 TRBV4-3 . TGCGCCAGCAGCCAAGATCCCCCAGGGGTGGCCAACAATGAGCAGTTCTTC CASSQDPPGVANNEQFF
TRBD1 TRBJ1-6 TRBV6-8 many TGTGCCAGCCTAGACAGGGTAAATTCACCCCTCCACTTT CASLDRVNSPLHF
. TRBJ2-1 TRBV14 few TGTGCCAGCAGCCAAGACCTTAGGGGTGAGCAGTTCTTC CASSQDLRGEQFF
. TRBJ2-7 TRBV20-1 . TGCAGTGCTAGAGAACTGAGGACAGACGAGCAGTACTTC CSARELRTDEQYF
. TRBJ2-1 TRBV18 . TGTGCCAGCTCACCAACCTCTCTGGCCAGTGAGCAGTTCTTC CASSPTSLASEQFF
TRBD1 TRBJ2-7 TRBV29-1 . TGCAGGGCTTATAGGACAGGGAGCGAGCAGTACTTC CRAYRTGSEQYF
. TRBJ2-1 TRBV7-3 . TGTGCCAGCAGTTTGGATCGGGACTCCTCCTACAATGAGCAGTTCTTC CASSLDRDSSYNEQFF
. TRBJ2-7 TRBV28 . TGTGCCAGCAGTTTACCCACGGCGCCCTACGAGCAGTACTTC CASSLPTAPYEQYF
TRBD2 TRBJ2-5 TRBV15 . TGTGCCACCAGCAGTGGACTAGCGGGGGGTCTTCAAGAGACCCAGTACTTC CATSSGLAGGLQETQYF
. TRBJ2-7 TRBV27 . TGTGCCAGCAGTTCCCCCTCAGGCGAGCAGTACTTC CASSSPSGEQYF
TRBD1 TRBJ2-5 TRBV5-6 few TGTGCCAGCAGCACGGGACAGGCCCTCCGGAGGACCCAGTACTTC CASSTGQALRRTQYF
TRBD2 TRBJ2-7 TRBV20-1 few TGCAGTGCTACGACTAGCGGGATGTACGAGCAGTACTTC CSATTSGMYEQYF
TRBD1 TRBJ1-2 TRBV12-3/TRBV12-4 few TGTGCCAGCAGTCGACAGGGGGATCACACCTTC CASSRQGDHTF